These T cell receptor beta chains were read from a single sample in a study of post-analysis software for immune sequencing data. Each CDR3 protein is one row after TCRdb ran MiXCR on the PCR reads. The repertoire holds hundreds of thousands of distinct CDR3 sequences, with about 57% as singletons. The specimen sequenced was blood. These receptors originate from a girl between 5 and 17 years old with multiple sclerosis. CDR3s include the opening cysteine and the closing phenylalanine or tryptophan. Fields, in order: D gene, clone size, CDR3 length, J gene, V gene, CDR3 protein, CDR3 DNA. A D gene is named only where the DNA matches it firmly. Size is stated for part of the rows, as once, few or many counts, or as a class when the clone is expanded.

d_call: TRBD1
clone_size: few
cdr3_length: 15
j_call: TRBJ1-2
v_call: TRBV20-1
cdr3_aa: CSARETGTGLYGYTF
cdr3_nt: TGCAGTGCTAGAGAGACCGGGACAGGGCTCTATGGCTACACCTTC

d_call: NA
clone_size: few
cdr3_length: 12
j_call: TRBJ2-1
v_call: TRBV7-9
cdr3_aa: CASSYRDYEQFF
cdr3_nt: TGTGCCAGCAGCTACCGGGATTATGAGCAGTTCTTC

d_call: TRBD2
clone_size: NA
cdr3_length: 15
j_call: TRBJ2-2
v_call: TRBV10-3
cdr3_aa: CAISSTSGGTGELFF
cdr3_nt: TGTGCCATCAGTTCGACTAGCGGGGGTACCGGGGAGCTGTTTTTT

d_call: NA
clone_size: many
cdr3_length: 15
j_call: TRBJ2-1
v_call: TRBV20-1
cdr3_aa: CSALPHSRAYNEQFF
cdr3_nt: TGCAGTGCTCTACCTCACTCCAGGGCTTACAATGAGCAGTTCTTC

d_call: NA
clone_size: NA
cdr3_length: 14
j_call: TRBJ2-7
v_call: TRBV3-1
cdr3_aa: CASSQGTGPYEQYF
cdr3_nt: TGTGCCAGCAGCCAAGGTACGGGCCCCTACGAGCAGTACTTC

d_call: TRBD2
clone_size: NA
cdr3_length: 17
j_call: TRBJ2-3
v_call: TRBV7-8
cdr3_aa: CASSLGFERGRTDTQYF
cdr3_nt: TGTGCCAGCAGCTTAGGCTTTGAGCGGGGTAGAACAGATACGCAGTATTTT

d_call: TRBD2
clone_size: few
cdr3_length: 14
j_call: TRBJ2-3
v_call: TRBV6-5
cdr3_aa: CASRDSGDTDTQYF
cdr3_nt: TGTGCCAGCAGAGATAGCGGGGACACAGATACGCAGTATTTT

d_call: NA
clone_size: NA
cdr3_length: 13
j_call: TRBJ2-4
v_call: TRBV20-1
cdr3_aa: CSARGIAKNIQYF
cdr3_nt: TGCAGTGCTAGAGGAATAGCCAAAAACATTCAGTACTTC

d_call: NA
clone_size: few
cdr3_length: 15
j_call: TRBJ2-7
v_call: TRBV7-9
cdr3_aa: CASNPLGAGTYEQYF
cdr3_nt: TGTGCCAGCAACCCCCTCGGGGCAGGGACCTACGAGCAGTACTTC

d_call: TRBD1
clone_size: NA
cdr3_length: 16
j_call: TRBJ2-1
v_call: TRBV5-1
cdr3_aa: CASSLARTGDFNEQFF
cdr3_nt: TGCGCCAGCAGCTTGGCTCGGACAGGGGACTTCAATGAGCAGTTCTTC

d_call: NA
clone_size: few
cdr3_length: 15
j_call: TRBJ1-2
v_call: TRBV5-1
cdr3_aa: CASSSTDTSGYGYTF
cdr3_nt: TGCGCCAGCAGCTCCACGGACACTTCAGGGTATGGCTACACCTTC

d_call: NA
clone_size: NA
cdr3_length: 15
j_call: TRBJ2-3
v_call: TRBV5-1
cdr3_aa: CASSLERGSTDTQYF
cdr3_nt: TGCGCCAGCAGCTTGGAACGGGGTAGCACAGATACGCAGTATTTT

d_call: NA
clone_size: NA
cdr3_length: 15
j_call: TRBJ1-6
v_call: TRBV27
cdr3_aa: CASSLRQEWNSPLHF
cdr3_nt: TGTGCCAGCAGTCTCCGACAGGAATGGAATTCACCCCTCCACTTT

d_call: NA
clone_size: NA
cdr3_length: 17
j_call: TRBJ2-7
v_call: TRBV6-5
cdr3_aa: CASSYGGGRGSTYEQYF
cdr3_nt: TGTGCCAGCAGTTACGGGGGGGGCCGGGGGTCAACCTACGAGCAGTACTTC

d_call: NA
clone_size: NA
cdr3_length: 12
j_call: TRBJ2-1
v_call: TRBV20-1
cdr3_aa: CSARAVGREQFF
cdr3_nt: TGCAGTGCTAGAGCAGTGGGGCGTGAGCAGTTCTTC

d_call: TRBD2
clone_size: NA
cdr3_length: 16
j_call: TRBJ2-1
v_call: TRBV6-4
cdr3_aa: CASSDTGTSGSNEQFF
cdr3_nt: TGTGCCAGCAGTGACACGGGGACTAGCGGGAGCAATGAGCAGTTCTTC

d_call: TRBD1
clone_size: NA
cdr3_length: 15
j_call: TRBJ1-6
v_call: TRBV6-4
cdr3_aa: CASSDSEGANSPLHF
cdr3_nt: TGTGCCAGCAGTGACTCAGAGGGGGCGAATTCACCCCTCCACTTT

d_call: NA
clone_size: NA
cdr3_length: 18
j_call: TRBJ1-6
v_call: TRBV2
cdr3_aa: CASSEIGAAQRYNSPLHF
cdr3_nt: TGTGCCAGCAGTGAAATCGGGGCGGCGCAACGTTATAATTCACCCCTCCACTTT

d_call: TRBD1
clone_size: NA
cdr3_length: 15
j_call: TRBJ1-1
v_call: TRBV5-1
cdr3_aa: CASSFEPGTGNEAFF
cdr3_nt: TGCGCCAGCAGCTTCGAGCCCGGGACAGGCAATGAAGCTTTCTTT

d_call: NA
clone_size: NA
cdr3_length: 14
j_call: TRBJ2-7
v_call: TRBV27
cdr3_aa: CASSRLLDSYEQYF
cdr3_nt: TGTGCCAGCAGTCGCCTGCTGGACTCCTACGAGCAGTACTTC

d_call: NA
clone_size: NA
cdr3_length: 14
j_call: TRBJ2-7
v_call: TRBV7-9
cdr3_aa: CASSLEGLLNEQYF
cdr3_nt: TGTGCCAGCAGCCTAGAGGGACTTCTAAACGAGCAGTACTTC

d_call: NA
clone_size: NA
cdr3_length: 13
j_call: TRBJ2-5
v_call: TRBV12-3/TRBV12-4
cdr3_aa: CASSLRPEETQYF
cdr3_nt: TGTGCCAGCAGTTTAAGACCAGAAGAGACCCAGTACTTC

d_call: NA
clone_size: NA
cdr3_length: 15
j_call: TRBJ2-1
v_call: TRBV5-1
cdr3_aa: CASSRLSGHNNEQFF
cdr3_nt: TGCGCCAGTTCCCGACTAAGCGGACATAACAATGAGCAGTTCTTC

d_call: TRBD1
clone_size: NA
cdr3_length: 13
j_call: TRBJ1-2
v_call: TRBV29-1
cdr3_aa: CSVNTGGSYGYTF
cdr3_nt: TGCAGCGTTAACACAGGGGGCAGCTATGGCTACACCTTC

d_call: NA
clone_size: NA
cdr3_length: 14
j_call: TRBJ2-2
v_call: TRBV7-2
cdr3_aa: CASSLDRNTGELFF
cdr3_nt: TGTGCCAGCAGCTTAGACAGGAACACCGGGGAGCTGTTTTTT

d_call: NA
clone_size: once
cdr3_length: 14
j_call: TRBJ2-3
v_call: TRBV4-1
cdr3_aa: CASSPNRGEDTQYF
cdr3_nt: TGCGCCAGCAGCCCAAACAGAGGCGAAGATACGCAGTATTTT

d_call: TRBD2
clone_size: NA
cdr3_length: 14
j_call: TRBJ2-7
v_call: TRBV7-2
cdr3_aa: CASSTSGGGNEQYF
cdr3_nt: TGTGCCAGCAGCACCAGCGGGGGGGGAAACGAGCAGTACTTC

d_call: TRBD2
clone_size: NA
cdr3_length: 16
j_call: TRBJ2-1
v_call: TRBV12-3/TRBV12-4
cdr3_aa: CASLPPGGTSGNEQFF
cdr3_nt: TGTGCCAGCTTGCCCCCCGGGGGGACTAGCGGGAATGAGCAGTTCTTC

d_call: NA
clone_size: NA
cdr3_length: 12
j_call: TRBJ2-3
v_call: TRBV20-1
cdr3_aa: CSARDVTDTQYF
cdr3_nt: TGCAGTGCTAGAGACGTCACAGATACGCAGTATTTT

d_call: NA
clone_size: few
cdr3_length: 14
j_call: TRBJ1-2
v_call: TRBV27
cdr3_aa: CASQPGGGLYGYTF
cdr3_nt: TGTGCCAGCCAACCGGGGGGGGGCCTATATGGCTACACCTTC

d_call: NA
clone_size: few
cdr3_length: 13
j_call: TRBJ2-5
v_call: TRBV29-1
cdr3_aa: CSVGTQIGETQYF
cdr3_nt: TGCAGCGTCGGGACCCAAATCGGAGAGACCCAGTACTTC